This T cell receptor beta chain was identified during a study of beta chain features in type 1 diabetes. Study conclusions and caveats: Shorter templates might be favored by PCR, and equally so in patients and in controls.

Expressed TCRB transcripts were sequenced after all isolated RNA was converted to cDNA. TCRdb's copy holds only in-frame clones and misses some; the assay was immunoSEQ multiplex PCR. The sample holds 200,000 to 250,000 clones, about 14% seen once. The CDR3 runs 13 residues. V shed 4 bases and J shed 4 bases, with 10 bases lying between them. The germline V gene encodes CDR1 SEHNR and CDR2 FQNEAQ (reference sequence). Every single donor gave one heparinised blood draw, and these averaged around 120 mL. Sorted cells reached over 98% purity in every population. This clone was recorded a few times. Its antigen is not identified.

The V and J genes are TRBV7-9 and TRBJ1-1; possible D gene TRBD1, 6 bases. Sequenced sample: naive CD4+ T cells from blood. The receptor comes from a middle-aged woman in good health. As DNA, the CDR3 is TGTGCCAGCAGCTCCACACAGGGCACTGAAGCTTTCTTT. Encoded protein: CASSSTQGTEAFF.